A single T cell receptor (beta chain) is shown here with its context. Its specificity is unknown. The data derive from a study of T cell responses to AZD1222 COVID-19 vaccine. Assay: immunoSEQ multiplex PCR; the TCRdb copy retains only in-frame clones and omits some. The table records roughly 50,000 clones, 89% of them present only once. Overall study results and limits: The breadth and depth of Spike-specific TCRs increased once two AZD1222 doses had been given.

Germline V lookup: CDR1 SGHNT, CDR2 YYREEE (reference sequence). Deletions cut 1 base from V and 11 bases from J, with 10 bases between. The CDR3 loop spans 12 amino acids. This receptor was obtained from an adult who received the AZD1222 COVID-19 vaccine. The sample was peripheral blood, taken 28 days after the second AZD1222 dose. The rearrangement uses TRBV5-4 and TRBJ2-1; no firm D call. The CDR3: CASSLQESQQFF. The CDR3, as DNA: TGTGCCAGCAGCTTGCAGGAGAGTCAGCAGTTCTTC.